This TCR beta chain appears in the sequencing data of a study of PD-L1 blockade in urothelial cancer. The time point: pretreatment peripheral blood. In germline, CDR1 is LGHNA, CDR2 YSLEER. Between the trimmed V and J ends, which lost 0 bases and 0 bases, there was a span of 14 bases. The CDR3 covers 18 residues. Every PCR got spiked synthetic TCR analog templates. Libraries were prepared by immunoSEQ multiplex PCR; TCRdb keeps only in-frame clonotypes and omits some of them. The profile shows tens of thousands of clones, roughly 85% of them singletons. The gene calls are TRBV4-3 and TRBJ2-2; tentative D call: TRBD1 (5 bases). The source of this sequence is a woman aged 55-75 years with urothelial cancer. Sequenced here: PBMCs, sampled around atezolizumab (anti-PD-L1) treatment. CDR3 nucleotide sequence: TGCGCCAGCAGCCAAGACGAGGTTTGGGGCGCGAACACCGGGGAGCTGTTTTTT. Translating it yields CASSQDEVWGANTGELFF.